The entry below describes one T cell receptor (beta chain). Its antigen is not known. The source of the sample is a study of T-cell reconstitution after alpha-beta-depleted transplantation in children. Findings of the study overall: T-cell counts and diversity at one year post-transplant came mainly from newly produced T cells. There were reportedly several hundred expanded graft clones from which alpha-beta T cells came about two months after transplant.

As it was prepared, the TCRbeta library received unique molecular identifiers. TCRdb called the PCR reads again in MiXCR, with one record for every CDR3 protein. This repertoire shows a few hundred thousand distinct CDR3 sequences, 27% found once; its top ten account for about a third. CDR3 length: 13 residues. Germline assignment: CDR1 DFQATT and CDR2 SNEGSKA (reference sequence). Trimming cost V 3 bases and J 4 bases, with 11 bases left between them. The chain recombines TRBV20-1 with TRBJ2-3; D remains ambiguous. This sequence originates from a boy under two years old with Wiskott-Aldrich syndrome, due to receive a stem cell transplant. The sample consisted of PBMCs, taken before TCRalphabeta/CD19-depleted stem cell transplant. CDR3 in DNA: TGCAGTGCTAGCAATCTTGGGCCAGATACGCAGTATTTT. As protein: CSASNLGPDTQYF.